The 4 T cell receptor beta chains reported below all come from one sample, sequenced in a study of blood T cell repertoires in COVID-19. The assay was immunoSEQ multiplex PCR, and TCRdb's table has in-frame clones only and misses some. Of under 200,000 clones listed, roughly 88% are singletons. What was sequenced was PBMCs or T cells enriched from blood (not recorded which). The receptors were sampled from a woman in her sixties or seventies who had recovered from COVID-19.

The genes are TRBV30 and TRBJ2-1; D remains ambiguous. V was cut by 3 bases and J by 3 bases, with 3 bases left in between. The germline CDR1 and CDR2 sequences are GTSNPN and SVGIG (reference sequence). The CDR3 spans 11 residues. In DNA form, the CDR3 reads TGTGCCTGGAGCGTCTACAATGAGCAGTTCTTC. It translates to CAWSVYNEQFF.

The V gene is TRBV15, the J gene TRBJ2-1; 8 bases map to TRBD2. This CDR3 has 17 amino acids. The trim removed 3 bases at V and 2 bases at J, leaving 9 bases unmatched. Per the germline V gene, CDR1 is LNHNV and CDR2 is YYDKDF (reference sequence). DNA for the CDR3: TGTGCCACCAGCAGTCGGGCCGGGGGGGGCACCTACAATGAGCAGTTCTTC. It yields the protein CATSSRAGGGTYNEQFF.

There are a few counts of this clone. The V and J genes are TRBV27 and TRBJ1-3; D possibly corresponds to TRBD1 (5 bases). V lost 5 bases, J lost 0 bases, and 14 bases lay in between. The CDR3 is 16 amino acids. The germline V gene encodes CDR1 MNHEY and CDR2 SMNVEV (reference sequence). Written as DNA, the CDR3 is TGTGCCAGCAGTCCCAGACAGCTACTCTCTGGAAACACCATATATTTT. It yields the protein CASSPRQLLSGNTIYF.

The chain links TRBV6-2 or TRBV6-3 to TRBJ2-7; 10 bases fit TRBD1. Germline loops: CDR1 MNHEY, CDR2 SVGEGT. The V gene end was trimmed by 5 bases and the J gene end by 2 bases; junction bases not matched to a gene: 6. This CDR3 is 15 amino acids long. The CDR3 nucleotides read TGTGCCAGCAGTATGGGACAGGGGCTCACCTACGAGCAGTACTTC. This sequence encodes CASSMGQGLTYEQYF.